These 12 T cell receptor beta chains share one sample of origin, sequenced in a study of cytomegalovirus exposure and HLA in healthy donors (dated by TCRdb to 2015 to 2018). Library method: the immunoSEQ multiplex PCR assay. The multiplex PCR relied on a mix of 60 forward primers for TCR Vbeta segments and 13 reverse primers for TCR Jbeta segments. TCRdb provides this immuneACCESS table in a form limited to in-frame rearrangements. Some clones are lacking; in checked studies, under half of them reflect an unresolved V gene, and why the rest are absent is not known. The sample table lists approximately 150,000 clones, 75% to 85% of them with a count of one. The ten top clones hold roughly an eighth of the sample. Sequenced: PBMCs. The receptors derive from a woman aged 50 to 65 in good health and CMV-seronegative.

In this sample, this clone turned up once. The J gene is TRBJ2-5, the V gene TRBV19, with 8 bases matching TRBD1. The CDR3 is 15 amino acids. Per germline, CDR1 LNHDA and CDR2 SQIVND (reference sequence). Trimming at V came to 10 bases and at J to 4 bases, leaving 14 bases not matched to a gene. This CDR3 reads CATDRGQGAAETQYF. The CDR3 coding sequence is TGTGCCACCGACCGAGGGCAGGGGGCGGCAGAGACCCAGTACTTC.

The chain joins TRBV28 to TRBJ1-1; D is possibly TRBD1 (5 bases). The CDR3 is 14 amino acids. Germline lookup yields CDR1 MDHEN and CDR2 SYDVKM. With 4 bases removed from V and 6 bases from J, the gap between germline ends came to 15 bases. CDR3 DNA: TGTGCCAGCAGTTCCCCGGGCAGGGAGGCTGAAGCTTTCTTT. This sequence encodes CASSSPGREAEAFF. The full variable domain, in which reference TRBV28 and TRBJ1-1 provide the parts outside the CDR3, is DVKVTQSSRYLVKRTGEKVFLECVQDMDHENMFWYRQDPGLGLRLIYFSYDVKMKEKGDIPEGYSVSREKKERFSLILESASTNQTSMYLCASSSPGREAEAFFGQGTRLTVV.

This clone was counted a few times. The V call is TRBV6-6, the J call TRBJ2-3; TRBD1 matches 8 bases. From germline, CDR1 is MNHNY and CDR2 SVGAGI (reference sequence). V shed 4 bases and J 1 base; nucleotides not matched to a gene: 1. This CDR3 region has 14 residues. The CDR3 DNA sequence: TGTGCCAGCAGTTTGACAGGGGGCACAGATACGCAGTATTTT. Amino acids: CASSLTGGTDTQYF.

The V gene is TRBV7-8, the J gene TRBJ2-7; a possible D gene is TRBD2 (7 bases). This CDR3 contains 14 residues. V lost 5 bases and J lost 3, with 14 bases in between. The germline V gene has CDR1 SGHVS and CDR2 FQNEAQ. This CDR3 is CASSHLGGGYEQYF. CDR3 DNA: TGTGCCAGCAGCCACCTGGGAGGGGGCTACGAGCAGTACTTC.

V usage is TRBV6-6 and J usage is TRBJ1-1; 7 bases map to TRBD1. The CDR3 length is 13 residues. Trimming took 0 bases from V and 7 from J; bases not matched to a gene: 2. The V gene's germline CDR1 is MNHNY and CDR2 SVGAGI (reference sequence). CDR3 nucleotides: TGTGCCAGCAGTTACTCGACAGGGATTGAAGCTTTCTTT. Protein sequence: CASSYSTGIEAFF.

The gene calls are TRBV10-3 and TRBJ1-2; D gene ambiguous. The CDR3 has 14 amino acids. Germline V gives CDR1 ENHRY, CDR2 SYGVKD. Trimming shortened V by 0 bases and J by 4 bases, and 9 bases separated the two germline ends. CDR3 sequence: CAISESAVTYGYTF. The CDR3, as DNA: TGTGCCATCAGTGAGTCGGCCGTTACCTATGGCTACACCTTC.

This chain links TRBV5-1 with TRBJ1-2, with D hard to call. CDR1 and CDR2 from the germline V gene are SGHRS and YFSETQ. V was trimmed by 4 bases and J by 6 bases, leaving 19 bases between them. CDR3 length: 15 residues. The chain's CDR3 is CASSPQEGGGHGYTF. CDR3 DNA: TGCGCCAGCAGCCCCCAGGAGGGTGGAGGCCATGGCTACACCTTC.

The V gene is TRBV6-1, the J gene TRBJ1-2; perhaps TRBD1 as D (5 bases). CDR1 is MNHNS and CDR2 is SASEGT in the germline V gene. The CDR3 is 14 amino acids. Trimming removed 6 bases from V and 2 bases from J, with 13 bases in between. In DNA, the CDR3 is TGTGCCAGCAGCCTACCGACAGAGAACTATGGCTACACCTTC. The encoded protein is CASSLPTENYGYTF.

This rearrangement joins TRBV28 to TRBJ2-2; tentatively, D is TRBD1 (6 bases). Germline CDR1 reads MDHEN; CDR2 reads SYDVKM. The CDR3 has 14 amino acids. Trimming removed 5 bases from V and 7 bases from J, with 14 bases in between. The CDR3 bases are TGTGCCAGCAGTCCGACAGGAGCGGACGGGGAGCTGTTTTTT. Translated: CASSPTGADGELFF.

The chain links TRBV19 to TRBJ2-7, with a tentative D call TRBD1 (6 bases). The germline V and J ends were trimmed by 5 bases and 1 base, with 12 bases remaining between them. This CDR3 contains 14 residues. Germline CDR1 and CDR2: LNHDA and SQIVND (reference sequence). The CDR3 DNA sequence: TGTGCCAGTAGTCCCTTAGGGGGATCCTACGAGCAGTACTTC. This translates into CASSPLGGSYEQYF.

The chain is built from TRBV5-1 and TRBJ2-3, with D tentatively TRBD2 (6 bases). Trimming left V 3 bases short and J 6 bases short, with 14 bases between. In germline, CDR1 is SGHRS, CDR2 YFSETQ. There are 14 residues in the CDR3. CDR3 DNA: TGCGCCAGCAGCTCGGAGGGCCTCGCGGATACGCAGTATTTT. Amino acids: CASSSEGLADTQYF. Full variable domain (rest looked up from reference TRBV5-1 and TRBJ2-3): KAGVTQTPRYLIKTRGQQVTLSCSPISGHRSVSWYQQTPGQGLQFLFEYFSETQRNKGNFPGRFSGRQFSNSRSEMNVSTLELGDSALYLCASSSEGLADTQYFGPGTRLTVL.

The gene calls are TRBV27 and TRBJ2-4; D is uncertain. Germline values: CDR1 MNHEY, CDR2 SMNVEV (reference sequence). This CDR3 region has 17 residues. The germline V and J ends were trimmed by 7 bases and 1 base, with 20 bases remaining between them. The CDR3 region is CASTYEVRLFAKNIQYF. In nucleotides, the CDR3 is TGTGCCAGCACGTACGAGGTCCGACTTTTTGCCAAAAACATTCAGTACTTC.